This TCR beta chain appears in the sequencing data of a study of T cell responses to AZD1222 COVID-19 vaccine (dated by TCRdb to the early 2020s). About the full investigation: TCR sequencing covered roughly 230 trial participants: nearly 210 given two doses of AZD1222 and about 26 given two doses of MenACWY control vaccine. Enrollment into the trials was organized by age into subgroups of 18-55, 56-69 and 70-plus years, and those subgroups contained approximately 150, 30 and 60 TCR-sequenced participants, respectively.

The sample's time point label, decoded: about 28 days (+/-7) after the second vaccine dose. AZD1222 recipients whose second dose came at about 4 weeks and those whose second dose came at about 12 weeks were combined into one group, since spike-specific TCR depth and breadth did not differ between the two schedules. The vaccinee samples were drawn from two UK trials, COV001 and COV002, one of which was a single-blind randomized controlled phase 2/3 trial testing AZD1222 (ChAdOx1 nCoV-19) in healthy adults. Trial participant PBMC samples were collected at day 0 and day 28 after the second dose for TCRbeta chain sequencing. The CDR3 regions of human TCRbeta chains were subjected to immunosequencing. As for the original processing: Repertoire TCRs were matched against a reference library of SARS-CoV-2-specific TCRs generated with the MIRA antigen-specificity platform. Breadth was defined as the fraction of unique TCRs that were SARS-CoV-2-associated. Depth was defined as the fraction of total T cells that were SARS-CoV-2-associated. Using the MIRA data, each spike-specific TCR was mapped to the spike region that the TCR reacts to and placed in a CD4 or CD8 class. Log10-transformed breadth and depth values were compared by one-way ANOVA with Sidak's multiple comparisons tests. Here the immuneACCESS table is served through TCRdb, limited to in-frame sequences with V and J called. Missing clones are a known gap in these copies; in checked studies unresolved V genes cover under half, and the rest lacks a known reason. From that table come the V and J calls and clone size; the DNA was used to work out D and trimming. Present in this sample are 100,000 or so clones, 70% to 90% of which were seen just once. The ten largest clonotypes hold 10% of the sample.

Germline trimming amounts to 3 bases on V and 4 bases on J, with 11 as the count of junction bases outside the gene matches. CDR1 SGHRS and CDR2 YFSETQ are derived from the germline V gene. The CDR3 covers 17 residues, taking in both the cysteine and the phenylalanine. Only the CDR3 part of the read is kept: 51 bases, read in frame from the first base. About this clone: The antigen this receptor binds is unknown. Within one base of it there is no much larger clone, and no base qualities were kept.

Overall results and qualifications from the work: In the small 56-69-year group, the increase in depth fell short of significance, most likely because of low power. Nearly half of unique spike-specific TCRs reportedly recognized epitopes outside regions mutated in the B.1.351 and B.1.1.7 variants. Conclusions about previously exposed vaccinees are limited because only six or seven AZD1222 recipients were SARS-CoV-2 seropositive at baseline. Spike-specific TCR breadth and depth rose significantly after two AZD1222 doses compared with day 0 and with MenACWY recipients. Because no day 14 peak-response samples were available, the repertoires could be characterized only after the peak T cell response. The whole spike protein was spanned by vaccine-associated CD4 TCRs, and dominant responses were seen in regions 160-218 and 743-854. Participants were mostly white British, with more females than males. The authors suggested clonal diversity may have been underestimated.

Sample: peripheral blood, taken 28 days after the second AZD1222 dose. The clonotype originates from an adult who received the AZD1222 COVID-19 vaccine. The V and J genes are TRBV5-1 and TRBJ2-3; 10 bases in the middle match TRBD2. The DNA is as follows: TGCGCCAGCAGCTCCCGTCAAAGCGGGGGGGCCGCAGATACGCAGTATTTT. The encoded protein is CASSSRQSGGAADTQYF. With the rest looked up from the reference TRBV5-1 and TRBJ2-3 genes rather than sequenced, the full variable domain is KAGVTQTPRYLIKTRGQQVTLSCSPISGHRSVSWYQQTPGQGLQFLFEYFSETQRNKGNFPGRFSGRQFSNSRSEMNVSTLELGDSALYLCASSSRQSGGAADTQYFGPGTRLTVL.